These 21 T cell receptor beta chains came from one sample sequenced in a study of shared clonotypes between healthy human individuals. Naive CD8 cells lacked CD45RO, underwent positive selection for CCR7 and left out terminally differentiated effector memory CD45RA+ cells. Here immunoSEQ multiplex PCR was the method, and the copy in TCRdb shows in-frame clones only, minus some. Of about 2,200,000 clones in the sample, about 92% are singletons; the top ten hold over 1.5%. Material: naive CD8+ T cells from PBMCs. The source of these receptors is a young man in good health. Some clones in this sample may be carry-over from other donors' samples.

The chain uses TRBV5-3 and TRBJ2-5; tentative D call: TRBD2 (5 bases). TRBV5-3 is an ORF, and what it does is uncertain. The CDR3 runs 18 residues. Trimming removed 4 bases at V and 1 base at J, with 23 bases between. Written as DNA, the CDR3 is TGTGCCAGAAGCCCCAAGGGCCCGGAGGTCCCCCGCCAAGAGACCCAGTACTTC. Translated, it gives CARSPKGPEVPRQETQYF.

V gene TRBV13 combines with J gene TRBJ2-1; 12 bases are shared with TRBD1. The CDR3 spans 20 residues. Looked up from germline, CDR1 is PRHDT and CDR2 is FYEKMQ (reference sequence). J gave up 0 bases and V 1 base, and 10 bases lay outside the gene matches. The CDR3 here is CASSLARPGTGGASYNEQFF. The CDR3 coding sequence is TGTGCCAGCAGCTTAGCCCGACCTGGGACAGGGGGCGCCTCCTACAATGAGCAGTTCTTC.

The rearrangement joins TRBV6-6 to TRBJ2-1; D remains unclear. Trimming took off 2 bases at V and 6 bases at J, with 8 bases between the two ends. Looked up from germline, CDR1 is MNHNY and CDR2 is SVGAGI (reference sequence). There are 13 residues in the CDR3. CDR3 loop: CASSYGVGNEQFF. The CDR3 region has the DNA TGTGCCAGCAGTTACGGGGTTGGCAATGAGCAGTTCTTC.

In its sample, this clone was seen once. The V gene is TRBV19, the J gene TRBJ2-1; D call uncertain. The CDR3 is 16 amino acids. Trimming took off 1 base at V and 0 bases at J, with 10 bases between the two ends. The germline V gene encodes CDR1 LNHDA and CDR2 SQIVND (reference sequence). CDR3 sequence reads: CASSIVSLASYNEQFF. Here the CDR3 DNA reads TGTGCCAGTAGTATAGTAAGTCTGGCCTCCTACAATGAGCAGTTCTTC.

V usage is TRBV15 and J usage is TRBJ2-7; D uncertain. Trimming shortened V by 5 bases and J by 4 bases, and 6 bases separated the two germline ends. CDR1 and CDR2 from the germline V gene are LNHNV and YYDKDF (reference sequence). The CDR3 length is 11 residues. The CDR3 region is CATSGIYEQYF. CDR3 DNA: TGTGCCACCAGCGGAATATACGAGCAGTACTTC.

The chain links TRBV28 to TRBJ2-3; no clear D gene. Germline CDR1 reads MDHEN; CDR2 reads SYDVKM. This CDR3 has 15 amino acids. V dropped 3 bases and J dropped 0 bases, with 10 bases sitting between them. CDR3: CASSFKGYSTDTQYF. In DNA form, the CDR3 reads TGTGCCAGCAGTTTTAAGGGATACAGCACAGATACGCAGTATTTT.

V gene TRBV5-1 combines with J gene TRBJ2-1; 12 bases are a match to TRBD2. Germline values: CDR1 SGHRS, CDR2 YFSETQ. V shed 0 bases and J 0 bases; nucleotides not matched to a gene: 10. CDR3 size: 20 residues. Written as DNA, the CDR3 is TGCGCCAGCAGCTTGGTGGCTAGCGGGAGGGCCGTGAGCTCCTACAATGAGCAGTTCTTC. It specifies CASSLVASGRAVSSYNEQFF.

This chain joins TRBV5-1 and TRBJ2-7, with 7 positions matching TRBD1. V was clipped by 3 bases and J by 4 bases; unmatched bases: 7. The CDR3 has 14 residues. From germline, CDR1 is SGHRS and CDR2 YFSETQ. As DNA, the CDR3 is TGCGCCAGCAGCTCTCGACAGGGCGAATACGAGCAGTACTTC. Translation: CASSSRQGEYEQYF. Complete variable domain (other parts from reference TRBV5-1 and TRBJ2-7): KAGVTQTPRYLIKTRGQQVTLSCSPISGHRSVSWYQQTPGQGLQFLFEYFSETQRNKGNFPGRFSGRQFSNSRSEMNVSTLELGDSALYLCASSSRQGEYEQYFGPGTRLTVT.

CDR3 coding DNA: TGTGCCAGCAGCTTGGAGGCGGGCAGCGGGAACACTGAAGCTTTCTTT. It codes for CASSLEAGSGNTEAFF. The chain joins TRBV5-6 to TRBJ1-1; the D is unclear. The CDR3 has 16 amino acids. V was pared by 0 bases and J by 1 base, with 13 bases between. Germline values: CDR1 SGHDT, CDR2 YYEEEE.

This rearrangement joins TRBV13 to TRBJ2-2; D is uncertain. V lost 4 bases to trimming and J lost 2 bases, with 5 bases between them. The length of the CDR3 is 13 residues. The germline gives CDR1 PRHDT, CDR2 FYEKMQ (reference sequence). The CDR3 is CASSSDNTGELFF. CDR3 DNA sequence: TGTGCCAGCAGCTCCGATAACACCGGGGAGCTGTTTTTT.

The J gene is TRBJ2-7, the V gene TRBV11-2; D perhaps matches TRBD1 (5 bases). The CDR3 is made up of 14 amino acids. CDR1 and CDR2 from the germline V gene are SGHAT and FQNNGV. The ends were cut back, 7 bases at V and 2 bases at J, with 15 bases in the middle. Here the CDR3 DNA reads TGTGCCAGCAACCCAACAGCGACAGCCTACGAGCAGTACTTC. It translates to CASNPTATAYEQYF.

The rearrangement uses TRBV28 and TRBJ1-2, with 7 bases identical to TRBD1. With V trimmed by 6 bases and J by 7 bases, 11 bases remained unmatched. Germline values: CDR1 MDHEN, CDR2 SYDVKM. The CDR3 loop spans 14 amino acids. The CDR3 region is CASRPTGNLVGYTF. Written as DNA, the CDR3 is TGTGCCAGCAGGCCGACAGGGAACTTAGTTGGCTACACCTTC.

The genes are TRBV9 and TRBJ2-3, with TRBD2 identical over 9 bases. J lost 0 bases, V lost 3 bases, and 2 bases had no gene match. This CDR3 is built from 15 residues. Germline-derived CDR1 and CDR2 are SGDLS and YYNGEE. The CDR3 loop is CASSGLAVSTDTQYF. CDR3 bases: TGTGCCAGCAGCGGACTAGCGGTTAGCACAGATACGCAGTATTTT.

The chain combines TRBV4-3 with TRBJ2-7; a possible D gene is TRBD1 (5 bases). Germline V gene data show CDR1 as LGHNA and CDR2 as YSLEER. This CDR3 comprises 13 residues. Trimming left V 7 bases short and J 0 bases short, with 10 bases between. In DNA form, the CDR3 reads TGCGCCAGCAAGGACACCGACTCCTACGAGCAGTACTTC. This encodes CASKDTDSYEQYF.

The J gene is TRBJ2-5, the V gene TRBV7-3; D perhaps matches TRBD1 (6 bases). Trimming pared 2 bases from V and 6 bases from J, leaving 13 bases between. The length of the CDR3 is 14 residues. Germline V gene data show CDR1 as SGHTA and CDR2 as FQGTGA. CDR3 sequence (DNA): TGTGCCAGCAGCTTAGAGTCCAGGGGACAGACCCAGTACTTC. Translating gives CASSLESRGQTQYF.

The chain links TRBV12-2 to TRBJ2-1. TRBV12-2 is described as a pseudogene. The CDR3 has 13 residues. CDR3 DNA: TGTGCAAGTCGCTTAGCGCAATTAAGTGAGCAGTTCTTC. It is translated as CASRLAQLSEQFF.

The chain links TRBV5-1 to TRBJ2-1, with D tentatively TRBD1 or TRBD2 (6 bases each). The V and J ends lost 4 bases and 1 base respectively, with 21 bases between them. CDR1 and CDR2 from the germline V gene are SGHRS and YFSETQ. This CDR3 has 18 residues. The CDR3 spells CASSPGGPRAPSYNEQFF. The CDR3 DNA follows: TGCGCCAGCAGCCCCGGGGGCCCCAGGGCGCCGTCCTACAATGAGCAGTTCTTC.

The chain recombines TRBV9 with TRBJ2-2, with 7 bases aligning to TRBD2. The CDR3 is 17 amino acids. Germline CDR1 is SGDLS and CDR2 is YYNGEE. After removal of 4 bases from V and 3 bases from J, the junction contained 12 bases not matched to a gene. The CDR3 here is CASSPYQRTRHTGELFF. Here the CDR3 DNA reads TGTGCCAGCAGCCCTTACCAGAGGACTAGGCACACCGGGGAGCTGTTTTTT.

The chain has TRBV2 and TRBJ2-7; TRBD2 matches at 14 bases. Trimming cost V 6 bases and J 0 bases; bases outside gene matches: 1. CDR1 and CDR2 from the germline V gene are SNHLY and FYNNEI. This CDR3 is 15 amino acids long. The CDR3 DNA reads TGTGCCAGCAGGGGACTAGCGGGAGTCTCCTACGAGCAGTACTTC. It encodes CASRGLAGVSYEQYF.

The chain recombines TRBV7-3 with TRBJ1-3; D perhaps matches TRBD1 (5 bases). Germline CDR1 SGHTA, CDR2 FQGTGA. The CDR3 has 17 residues. V lost 0 bases and J 3 bases, leaving 15 bases between the germline ends. The CDR3 nucleotides read TGTGCCAGCAGCTTAACGGGAGGGGAAGCGGTTGGAAACACCATATATTTT. Protein: CASSLTGGEAVGNTIYF.

The chain links TRBV9 to TRBJ1-1; no reliable D call. CDR3 size: 14 residues. The V gene lost 0 bases and the J gene lost 4 bases, with 10 bases spanning the gap. Germline assignment: CDR1 SGDLS and CDR2 YYNGEE. Written as DNA, the CDR3 is TGTGCCAGCAGCGTAGGTTATTCCACCACTGAAGCTTTCTTT. It translates to CASSVGYSTTEAFF. The full variable domain, rest sourced from reference TRBV9 and TRBJ1-1, is DSGVTQTPKHLITATGQRVTLRCSPRSGDLSVYWYQQSLDQGLQFLIQYYNGEERAKGNILERFSAQQFPDLHSELNLSSLELGDSALYFCASSVGYSTTEAFFGQGTRLTVV.